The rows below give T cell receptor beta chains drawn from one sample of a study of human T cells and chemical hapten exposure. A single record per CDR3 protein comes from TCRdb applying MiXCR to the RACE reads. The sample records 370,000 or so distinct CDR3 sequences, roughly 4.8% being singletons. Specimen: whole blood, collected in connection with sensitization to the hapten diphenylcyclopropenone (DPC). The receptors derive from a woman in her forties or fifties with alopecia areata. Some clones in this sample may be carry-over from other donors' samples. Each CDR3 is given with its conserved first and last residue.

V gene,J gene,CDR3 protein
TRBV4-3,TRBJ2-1,CASSQVTGDEQFF
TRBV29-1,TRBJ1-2,CSASIRTLSSYGYTF
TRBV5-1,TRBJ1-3,CASSASGSGNTIYF
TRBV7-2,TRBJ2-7,CASSLYTGLPYLEQYF
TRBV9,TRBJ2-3,CASRPGLAVDTQYF
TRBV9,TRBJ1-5,CVRQPQHF
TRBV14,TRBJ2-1,CASSQGNRATEQFF
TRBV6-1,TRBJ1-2,CASSRTGMSYGYTF
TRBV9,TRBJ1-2,CASSVVAGEWHGYTF
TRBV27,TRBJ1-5,CASSPYFGGQPQHF
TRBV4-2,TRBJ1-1,CASSQDGQNIEAFF
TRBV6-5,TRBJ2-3,CASSEGREDTQYF
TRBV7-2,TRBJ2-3,CASSSPRGPDTQYF
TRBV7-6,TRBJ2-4,CASSLGTGAKNIQYF
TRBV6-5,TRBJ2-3,CASSPGPFPDTQYF
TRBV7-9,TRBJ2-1,CASSLGRSSGRDEQFF
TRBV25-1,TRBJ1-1,CASTVQGNTEAFF
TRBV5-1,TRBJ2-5,CASSSLGSGSETQYF
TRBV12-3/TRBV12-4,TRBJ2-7,CASSSRTGAPYEQYF
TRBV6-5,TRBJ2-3,CASREGLAGGPTDTQYF
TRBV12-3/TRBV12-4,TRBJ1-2,CASSLNYGYTF
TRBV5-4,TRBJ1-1,CASSWGQAEAFF
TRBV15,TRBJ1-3,CATSRVGGNTIYF
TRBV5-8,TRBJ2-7,CASSLVGQGFSYEQYF
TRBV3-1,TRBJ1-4,CASSQAVGTANEKLFF
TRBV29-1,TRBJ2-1,CSVPPINLYNEQFF
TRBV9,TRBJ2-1,CASSPGGGTSYNEQFF
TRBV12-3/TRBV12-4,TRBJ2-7,CASSASVNYEQYF
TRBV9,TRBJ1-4,CASSANSLGEEKLFF
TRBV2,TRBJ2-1,CASSEWASGDDEQFF
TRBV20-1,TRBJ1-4,CSASGQGSSEKLFF
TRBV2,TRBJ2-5,CASRETGVTQETQYF
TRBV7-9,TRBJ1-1,CASSPRTGRIGTEAFF
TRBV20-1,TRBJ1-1,CSARTSPGQRDLNTEAFF
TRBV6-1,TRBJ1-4,CASSESPVVPNEKLFF
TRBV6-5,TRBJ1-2,CASSLGPPRDGYTF
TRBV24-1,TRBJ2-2,CATSDYRGIGELFF
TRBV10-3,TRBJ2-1,CAISDLARGGSYNEQFF
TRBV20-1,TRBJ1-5,CSAHHRDRGGNQPQHF
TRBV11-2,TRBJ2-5,CASSSGPTEYF
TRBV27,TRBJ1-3,CASSLRASGNTIYF
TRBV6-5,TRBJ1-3,CASSPTFSGNTIYF
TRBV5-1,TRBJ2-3,CASSLAEREGLDTQYF
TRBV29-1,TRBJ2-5,CSVLLAGTPETQYF
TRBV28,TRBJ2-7,CASSGRHLTPPGEQYF